The 26 T cell receptor beta chains given below trace back to one sample, sequenced in a study of Ad26.COV2.S vaccination and SARS-CoV-2 variants. Assay: immunoSEQ multiplex PCR; the TCRdb copy retains only in-frame clones and omits some. Counted here are 400,000 to 450,000 clones, 90% occurring once; the ten biggest clones make up roughly 3.9%. Regarding treatment: 19 received Ad26.COV2.S at low or high dose, single or two shots; five or six received placebo; per-sample allocation not given. The study sampled participants on day 63 after the first vaccine or placebo injection. The sample was peripheral blood, taken in a trial of Ad26.COV2.S vaccine versus placebo. The source is a person between 18 and 65 years old who received the Ad26.COV2.S COVID-19 vaccine or a placebo.

This clone is a singleton in its sample. The rearrangement joins TRBV19 to TRBJ1-4; 7 positions agree with TRBD1. The V segment lost 5 bases and the J segment 5 bases; nucleotides outside the gene matches: 5. Germline V CDR1 and CDR2: LNHDA, SQIVND (reference sequence). This CDR3 is 14 amino acids long. The CDR3 coding sequence is TGTGCCAGTAGTCCCAAACAGGGGAATGAAAAACTGTTTTTT. It is translated as CASSPKQGNEKLFF.

The chain couples TRBV5-4 to TRBJ2-5, with D possibly called TRBD1 or TRBD2 (5 bases each). Germline CDR1 is SGHNT and CDR2 is YYREEE (reference sequence). Between the trimmed V and J ends, which lost 4 bases and 0 bases, there was a span of 13 bases. CDR3 length equals 15 residues. As DNA, the CDR3 is TGTGCCAGCAGCCCTACGGGGCGACACCAAGAGACCCAGTACTTC. As protein: CASSPTGRHQETQYF.

The chain combines TRBV19 with TRBJ2-1; no definite D call. CDR1 LNHDA and CDR2 SQIVND come from the germline V gene (reference sequence). Trimming shortened V by 1 base and J by 5 bases, and 15 bases separated the two germline ends. The CDR3 has 16 residues. CDR3 nucleotides: TGTGCCAGTAGTATAGTCCAGCGAACTACCGACAATGAGCAGTTCTTC. Amino acid sequence: CASSIVQRTTDNEQFF.

The genes are TRBV6-5 and TRBJ2-3; D not certain. V was shortened by 2 bases and J by 5 bases, with 11 bases between the two germline ends. This CDR3 has 14 amino acids. The germline V gene has CDR1 MNHEY and CDR2 SVGAGI. DNA of the CDR3: TGTGCCAGCAGTTACAACCAAGTAGAAGATACGCAGTATTTT. This gives the protein CASSYNQVEDTQYF.

The genes are TRBV29-1 and TRBJ1-4, with TRBD1 as a possible D gene (5 bases). The germline CDR1 and CDR2 sequences are SQVTM and ANQGSEA. V was trimmed by 5 bases and J by 8 bases, leaving 21 bases between them. The CDR3 has 15 amino acids. The CDR3 protein is CSVFGKGPAGEKLFF. The CDR3 DNA sequence: TGCAGCGTTTTTGGGAAGGGGCCCGCTGGGGAAAAACTGTTTTTT.

V and J are TRBV19 and TRBJ2-3; TRBD1 matches at 9 bases. V gave up 3 bases and J gave up 3 bases; unmatched junction bases: 4. This CDR3 spans 15 amino acids. Germline assignment: CDR1 LNHDA and CDR2 SQIVND (reference sequence). CDR3 protein: CASSIRDRETDTQYF. The CDR3, as DNA: TGTGCCAGTAGTATTAGGGACAGGGAAACAGATACGCAGTATTTT.

V gene TRBV11-2 combines with J gene TRBJ1-2; TRBD1 agrees at 10 bases. CDR3 size: 14 residues. The germline V gene has CDR1 SGHAT and CDR2 FQNNGV. The trim removed 4 bases at V and 4 bases at J, leaving 3 bases unmatched. The CDR3 spells CASSSDRGAYGYTF. The CDR3 bases are TGTGCCAGCAGCTCGGACAGGGGGGCCTATGGCTACACCTTC.

The chain has TRBV19 and TRBJ2-2; 7 bases match TRBD2. Germline loops: CDR1 LNHDA, CDR2 SQIVND (reference sequence). The trim removed 10 bases at V and 8 bases at J, leaving 19 bases unmatched. There are 16 residues in the CDR3. CDR3 residues: CATMGLAAHNGGELFF. The CDR3 coding sequence is TGTGCCACCATGGGGCTAGCGGCTCATAATGGGGGGGAGCTGTTTTTT.

The chain recombines TRBV30 with TRBJ2-7; D not certain. CDR3 length equals 12 residues. Trimming cost V 1 base and J 1 base, with 5 bases left between them. Germline V lookup: CDR1 GTSNPN, CDR2 SVGIG (reference sequence). The CDR3 loop reads CAWSDTSYEQYF. The CDR3 nucleotides are TGTGCCTGGAGTGACACGTCCTACGAGCAGTACTTC.

V usage is TRBV2 and J usage is TRBJ2-2; D gene ambiguous. Trimming shortened V by 1 base and J by 5 bases, and 5 bases separated the two germline ends. Germline V gene data show CDR1 as SNHLY and CDR2 as FYNNEI. The CDR3 length is 13 residues. For the CDR3, the DNA is TGTGCCAGCAGTGAAGAGGTGACCGGGGAGCTGTTTTTT. Translation gives CASSEEVTGELFF. The variable domain in full, completed from reference TRBV2 and TRBJ2-2, reads EPEVTQTPSHQVTQMGQEVILRCVPISNHLYFYWYRQILGQKVEFLVSFYNNEISEKSEIFDDQFSVERPDGSNFTLKIRSTKLEDSAMYFCASSEEVTGELFFGEGSRLTVL.

This chain joins TRBV2 and TRBJ1-5; D gene uncertain. V gave up 8 bases and J gave up 2 bases, with 10 bases separating them. CDR1 and CDR2 (germline): SNHLY, FYNNEI. The CDR3 consists of 13 residues. CDR3 protein: CASGVFGNQPQHF. The CDR3 DNA reads as TGTGCCAGCGGAGTCTTCGGCAATCAGCCCCAGCATTTT.

The V and J genes are TRBV30 and TRBJ2-1; D may be TRBD2 (5 bases). The V end was cut by 2 bases, the J end by 9 bases, with 14 bases between. The germline V gene has CDR1 GTSNPN and CDR2 SVGIG (reference sequence). CDR3 length: 13 amino acids. The CDR3 DNA reads TGTGCCTGGAGTAACCTCCCCGGGGTTGAGCAGTTCTTC. Translating it yields CAWSNLPGVEQFF. Together with reference TRBV30 and TRBJ2-1, the CDR3 gives the full variable domain: SQTIHQWPATLVQPVGSPLSLECTVEGTSNPNLYWYRQAAGRGLQLLFYSVGIGQISSEVPQNLSASRPQDRQFILSSKKLLLSDSGFYLCAWSNLPGVEQFFGPGTRLTVL.

J is TRBJ2-7 and V is TRBV20-1; 9 nucleotides align to TRBD2. V shed 3 bases and J 3 bases; nucleotides not matched to a gene: 3. The CDR3 loop spans 13 amino acids. Germline CDR1 and CDR2: DFQATT and SNEGSKA (reference sequence). CDR3 sequence: CSASVAGDYEQYF. In DNA form, the CDR3 reads TGCAGTGCTAGTGTAGCGGGAGACTACGAGCAGTACTTC.

The gene calls are TRBV5-4 and TRBJ2-1; 7 nucleotides align to TRBD2. CDR1 is SGHNT, CDR2 YYREEE, per germline (reference sequence). This CDR3 is built from 15 residues. J lost 4 bases, V lost 0 bases, and 4 bases had no gene match. CDR3 nucleotides: TGTGCCAGCAGCTTGGGGTCTAGCGGTTACAATGAGCAGTTCTTC. It encodes CASSLGSSGYNEQFF.

The rearrangement links TRBV7-8 to TRBJ1-3, with D unclear. The CDR3 loop spans 14 amino acids. The ends were cut back, 1 base at V and 4 bases at J, with 8 bases in the middle. From germline, CDR1 is SGHVS and CDR2 FQNEAQ. DNA of the CDR3: TGTGCCAGCAGCTTAGGGGTATCCGGAAACACCATATATTTT. Translated, it gives CASSLGVSGNTIYF.

This clone came up a few times. This CDR3 is CASSYSGRIHTF. CDR3 coding DNA: TGTGCCAGCAGTTACTCGGGCAGGATCCACACCTTC. V and J are TRBV6-5 and TRBJ1-2; D is uncertain. V was trimmed by 0 bases and J by 12 bases, leaving 11 bases between them. Germline V gene data show CDR1 as MNHEY and CDR2 as SVGAGI. This CDR3 comprises 12 residues.

The V and J genes are TRBV6-5 and TRBJ1-2; a possible D gene is TRBD1 (5 bases). The CDR3 loop spans 13 amino acids. CDR1 is MNHEY and CDR2 is SVGAGI in the germline V gene. V lost 6 bases, J lost 8 bases, and 16 bases lay in between. As DNA, the CDR3 is TGTGCCAGCAGCCGAGACCTGGGACGGGGCTACACCTTC. The encoded protein is CASSRDLGRGYTF.

The chain joins TRBV2 to TRBJ1-1; D may be TRBD1 (5 bases). Germline CDR1 is SNHLY and CDR2 is FYNNEI. This CDR3 region has 16 residues. V shed 4 bases and J shed 4 bases, with 19 bases lying between them. Here the CDR3 reads CASSARIREVGTEAFF. The CDR3 region has the DNA TGTGCCAGCAGTGCTCGAATCAGGGAGGTTGGCACTGAAGCTTTCTTT.

The rearrangement joins TRBV28 to TRBJ2-5; 10 nucleotides align to TRBD1. This CDR3 has 19 amino acids. Trimming removed 3 bases from V and 6 bases from J; junction bases left unmatched: 19. Germline CDR1 reads MDHEN; CDR2 reads SYDVKM. The chain's CDR3 is CASSFSSWVPGQGRQTQYF. As DNA, the CDR3 is TGTGCCAGCAGTTTTAGTAGCTGGGTCCCGGGACAGGGGAGACAGACCCAGTACTTC.

The chain links TRBV20-1 to TRBJ1-5; no definite D call. V dropped 3 bases and J dropped 4 bases, with 13 bases sitting between them. Germline V lookup: CDR1 DFQATT, CDR2 SNEGSKA (reference sequence). This CDR3 is built from 14 residues. The CDR3 sequence is CSASGVGVNQPQHF. The DNA for the CDR3 is TGCAGTGCTAGTGGCGTTGGGGTGAATCAGCCCCAGCATTTT.

J is TRBJ2-1 and V is TRBV7-3; D possibly corresponds to TRBD1 (6 bases). This CDR3 is 11 amino acids long. Trimming took 5 bases from V and 10 from J, leaving 9 bases between them. Germline CDR1 is SGHTA and CDR2 is FQGTGA. The CDR3 here is CASSTGTEQFF. DNA of the CDR3: TGTGCCAGCAGCACCGGGACAGAGCAGTTCTTC.

V and J are TRBV12-3 or TRBV12-4 and TRBJ1-5; D might be TRBD1 (6 bases). Trimming took 3 bases from V and 5 from J, leaving 8 bases between them. This CDR3 region has 13 residues. This chain's CDR3 is CASSLSGDQPQHF. The CDR3 bases are TGTGCCAGCAGTTTGTCAGGGGATCAGCCCCAGCATTTT.

The chain joins TRBV19 to TRBJ1-3; 8 bases fit TRBD1. V gave up 4 bases and J gave up 1 base; unmatched junction bases: 9. The CDR3 is 17 amino acids. Germline assignment: CDR1 LNHDA and CDR2 SQIVND (reference sequence). CDR3: CASSRRTGRSSGNTIYF. CDR3 DNA: TGTGCCAGTAGTAGGCGGACAGGGCGCTCTTCTGGAAACACCATATATTTT.

This clone came up once. The chain is built from TRBV5-4 and TRBJ1-2, with D possibly TRBD1 on 5 matching bases. The CDR3 is 13 amino acids. Trimming stripped 2 bases from V and 1 base from J, with 6 bases between. The germline gives CDR1 SGHNT, CDR2 YYREEE (reference sequence). CDR3: CASSFDSNYGYTF. The CDR3, as DNA: TGTGCCAGCAGCTTCGACAGTAACTATGGCTACACCTTC.

V gene TRBV7-3 combines with J gene TRBJ2-3, with 9 bases matching TRBD2. CDR1 is SGHTA, CDR2 FQGTGA, per germline. The J segment lost 0 bases and the V segment lost 1 base, leaving 8 bases of the junction unmatched. The CDR3 totals 18 residues. This CDR3 is CASSLRGSAGGSTDTQYF. The CDR3 DNA reads TGTGCCAGCAGCTTAAGGGGGTCCGCGGGAGGGAGCACAGATACGCAGTATTTT. The full variable domain, its missing parts supplied by reference TRBV7-3 and TRBJ2-3, is GAGVSQTPSNKVTEKGKYVELRCDPISGHTALYWYRQSLGQGPEFLIYFQGTGAADDSGLPNDRFFAVRPEGSVSTLKIQRTERGDSAVYLCASSLRGSAGGSTDTQYFGPGTRLTVL.

The table lists this clone with a count of one. This rearrangement joins TRBV6-2 or TRBV6-3 to TRBJ1-5; D perhaps matches TRBD1 (6 bases). Trimming stripped 6 bases from V and 4 bases from J, with 16 bases between. The CDR3 contains 15 residues. Per germline, CDR1 MNHEY and CDR2 SVGEGT. The CDR3 nucleotides read TGTGCCAGCAGCCGAACAGGGTGGGAGAATCAGCCCCAGCATTTT. Translated: CASSRTGWENQPQHF.